What follows are 26 T cell receptor beta chains derived from one specimen sequenced in a study of blood T cell repertoires in COVID-19. Data came from immunoSEQ multiplex PCR; TCRdb stores just in-frame clones and leaves some out. The sample contains approximately 170,000 clones, 70% to 90% of which appear only once. The sequencing sample was made of peripheral blood. Receptors were obtained from a man in his thirties or forties with acute or convalescent COVID-19.

This chain connects TRBV4-1 to TRBJ1-1; D may be TRBD1 (5 bases). CDR1 is MGHRA and CDR2 is YSYEKL in the germline V gene. The V end was cut by 1 base, the J end by 4 bases, with 10 bases between. The CDR3 is made up of 14 amino acids. The CDR3 region has the DNA TGCGCCAGCAGCCAAGGCGCGGGACGCACTGAAGCTTTCTTT. This gives the protein CASSQGAGRTEAFF.

The chain links TRBV20-1 to TRBJ1-2; D is unclear. The CDR3 is made up of 11 amino acids. The V gene lost 7 bases and the J gene lost 6 bases, with 12 bases spanning the gap. Germline V CDR1 and CDR2: DFQATT, SNEGSKA (reference sequence). The CDR3 DNA reads TGCAGTGGGGCAGCTTTAGATGGCTACACCTTC. Its translation: CSGAALDGYTF.

This clone appeared a single time. This rearrangement joins TRBV9 to TRBJ2-2; D ambiguous. Trimming shortened V by 0 bases and J by 4 bases, and 7 bases separated the two germline ends. The CDR3 has 14 residues. Per germline, CDR1 SGDLS and CDR2 YYNGEE. The CDR3 DNA reads TGTGCCAGCAGCGTAGACAGCTTCACCGGGGAGCTGTTTTTT. Protein: CASSVDSFTGELFF.

This clone appeared once. The V and J genes are TRBV9 and TRBJ2-3; 7 bases align to TRBD2. The CDR3 covers 15 residues. CDR1 SGDLS and CDR2 YYNGEE come from the germline V gene. V was clipped by 4 bases and J by 1 base; unmatched bases: 6. The DNA for the CDR3 is TGTGCCAGCAGCCAAATAACTAGCGGCACAGATACGCAGTATTTT. Its translation: CASSQITSGTDTQYF.

The chain combines TRBV28 with TRBJ2-5, with TRBD2 as a possible D gene (6 bases). The CDR3 runs to 20 residues. Germline loops: CDR1 MDHEN, CDR2 SYDVKM. The V and J ends lost 6 bases and 0 bases respectively, with 29 bases between them. The CDR3 DNA reads TGTGCCAGCAGCGGGTCTAGCGAGAATCAACAGAACCTATACCAAGAGACCCAGTACTTC. As protein: CASSGSSENQQNLYQETQYF.

The rearrangement uses TRBV27 and TRBJ2-3, with 11 bases identical to TRBD2. The length of the CDR3 is 18 residues. In germline, CDR1 is MNHEY, CDR2 SMNVEV (reference sequence). V shed 5 bases and J 3 bases; nucleotides not matched to a gene: 13. The CDR3 is CASSPRLAGPRGTDTQYF. For the CDR3, the DNA is TGTGCCAGCAGTCCCCGACTAGCGGGACCGAGGGGTACAGATACGCAGTATTTT.

V is TRBV4-1 and J is TRBJ1-1; 9 nucleotides match TRBD1. Germline values: CDR1 MGHRA, CDR2 YSYEKL. The trim removed 4 bases at V and 1 base at J, leaving 10 bases unmatched. The CDR3 is 17 amino acids. Here the CDR3 DNA reads TGCGCCAGCAGCCTAGGTAAGGGGACAGGGTGGAACACTGAAGCTTTCTTT. This sequence encodes CASSLGKGTGWNTEAFF.

This chain uses TRBV20-1 with TRBJ2-7; D is unclear. This CDR3 spans 12 amino acids. The V gene lost 3 bases and the J gene lost 5 bases, with 11 bases spanning the gap. From germline, CDR1 is DFQATT and CDR2 SNEGSKA (reference sequence). CDR3 residues: CSASKRGNEQYF. The CDR3 nucleotides read TGCAGTGCTAGTAAGAGAGGAAACGAGCAGTACTTC.

The V call is TRBV11-3, the J call TRBJ1-3, with a possible D match to TRBD1 (6 bases). The V and J ends lost 4 bases and 2 bases respectively, with 6 bases between them. This CDR3 region has 13 residues. Germline values: CDR1 SGHNT, CDR2 YENEEA. The CDR3 nucleotides read TGTGCCAGCAGCTCAGGGGCTGGAAACACCATATATTTT. This gives the protein CASSSGAGNTIYF.

Written as DNA, the CDR3 is TGTGCCAGTAGTATCTCGGGGGGTTCGAGCTCCTACAATGAGCAGTTCTTC. Protein: CASSISGGSSSYNEQFF. The chain employs TRBV19 and TRBJ2-1, with 7 bases matching TRBD2. The CDR3 loop spans 17 amino acids. Germline assignment: CDR1 LNHDA and CDR2 SQIVND (reference sequence). The trim removed 3 bases at V and 0 bases at J, leaving 8 bases unmatched.

This clone was detected once. The V and J genes are TRBV6-6 and TRBJ2-3; 10 nucleotides agree with TRBD1. Germline V gene lookup returns CDR1 MNHNY and CDR2 SVGAGI (reference sequence). V lost 6 bases to trimming and J lost 2 bases; unmatched junction nucleotides: 5. CDR3 length: 15 amino acids. CDR3 sequence (DNA): TGTGCCAGCAGCTGGACAGGGGGTTTCACAGATACGCAGTATTTT. It yields the protein CASSWTGGFTDTQYF.

The rearrangement joins TRBV5-4 to TRBJ2-3, with D maybe TRBD1 (6 bases). The CDR3 runs to 16 residues. V was trimmed by 5 bases and J by 3 bases, leaving 19 bases between them. Germline-derived CDR1 and CDR2 are SGHNT and YYREEE (reference sequence). As DNA, the CDR3 is TGTGCCAGCAGTCCCAAAAGGAGCCAGGGGACAGATACGCAGTATTTT. This encodes CASSPKRSQGTDTQYF.

This clone was observed a single time. The chain combines TRBV5-4 with TRBJ1-5; the D gene is possibly TRBD1 (6 bases). Germline V gives CDR1 SGHNT, CDR2 YYREEE (reference sequence). The CDR3 extends over 13 amino acids. The ends were cut back, 4 bases at V and 4 bases at J, with 9 bases in the middle. CDR3 sequence reads: CASSQDRNQPQHF. CDR3 coding DNA: TGTGCCAGCAGCCAGGACAGAAATCAGCCCCAGCATTTT. Filled out from reference TRBV5-4 and TRBJ1-5, the complete variable domain reads ETGVTQSPTHLIKTRGQQVTLRCSSQSGHNTVSWYQQALGQGPQFIFQYYREEENGRGNFPPRFSGLQFPNYSSELNVNALELDDSALYLCASSQDRNQPQHFGDGTRLSIL.

The rearrangement uses TRBV30 and TRBJ1-6; 7 positions match TRBD1. This CDR3 has 15 amino acids. Germline V gene lookup returns CDR1 GTSNPN and CDR2 SVGIG (reference sequence). As DNA, the CDR3 is TGTGCTACAACACAGGGGCCCTCCTATAATTCACCCCTCCACTTT. Translating it yields CATTQGPSYNSPLHF.

This clone was recorded only once. The V call is TRBV9, the J call TRBJ2-1; D remains ambiguous. The CDR3 runs to 15 residues. V was pared by 0 bases and J by 6 bases, with 13 bases between. Germline CDR1 is SGDLS and CDR2 is YYNGEE. CDR3 sequence: CASSVGPPPGNEQFF. CDR3 DNA: TGTGCCAGCAGCGTAGGCCCTCCGCCGGGCAATGAGCAGTTCTTC.

The genes are TRBV20-1 and TRBJ2-5, with 8 nucleotides matching TRBD2. Per germline, CDR1 DFQATT and CDR2 SNEGSKA (reference sequence). The J segment lost 4 bases and the V segment lost 3 bases, leaving 13 bases of the junction unmatched. This CDR3 contains 16 residues. CDR3 bases: TGCAGTGCTAGTAGGCGGGGGGCTACTCGGAGAGAGACCCAGTACTTC. It codes for CSASRRGATRRETQYF.

V usage is TRBV25-1 and J usage is TRBJ1-6; D remains ambiguous. Germline V gene data show CDR1 as MGHDK and CDR2 as SYGVNS. V was clipped by 0 bases and J by 8 bases, with 14 bases between them. The CDR3 covers 16 residues. Written as DNA, the CDR3 is TGTGCCAGCAGTGAATACCCAGTCACCAAATATTCACCCCTCCACTTT. Its protein product is CASSEYPVTKYSPLHF.

The chain recombines TRBV6-1 with TRBJ1-2; TRBD1 might be the D (6 bases). This CDR3 has 13 residues. Germline CDR1 reads MNHNS; CDR2 reads SASEGT. V shed 0 bases and J shed 8 bases, with 10 bases lying between them. The CDR3 nucleotides read TGTGCCAGCAGTGAAGCCTTGGACAGAGGCTACACCTTC. Its translation is CASSEALDRGYTF.

V and J are TRBV5-1 and TRBJ2-3; TRBD2 matches 10 bases. Germline V gives CDR1 SGHRS, CDR2 YFSETQ. The junction had 10 bases not matched to a gene; V was cut back by 0 bases and J by 3 bases. This CDR3 has 18 residues. CDR3 sequence reads: CASSLGSSGRLGTDTQYF. The DNA of the CDR3 is TGCGCCAGCAGCTTGGGAAGTAGCGGGAGGTTAGGGACAGATACGCAGTATTTT.

This chain links TRBV15 with TRBJ2-1; 10 nucleotides align to TRBD2. Trimming at V came to 3 bases and at J to 6 bases, leaving 8 bases not matched to a gene. The germline CDR1 and CDR2 sequences are LNHNV and YYDKDF (reference sequence). The CDR3 runs to 16 residues. The CDR3 loop is CATSSVRTSGFNEQFF. The CDR3 region has the DNA TGTGCCACCAGCAGTGTCCGGACTAGCGGATTCAATGAGCAGTTCTTC.

J is TRBJ2-4 and V is TRBV5-1; tentative D call: TRBD2 (6 bases). Per germline, CDR1 SGHRS and CDR2 YFSETQ. The CDR3 runs to 15 residues. The germline V and J ends were trimmed by 5 bases and 2 bases, with 14 bases remaining between them. The CDR3 DNA sequence: TGCGCCAGCAGGAGGGAGGCATCAACCAAAAACATTCAGTACTTC. This sequence encodes CASRREASTKNIQYF. The whole variable domain, filled in from reference TRBV5-1 and TRBJ2-4, reads KAGVTQTPRYLIKTRGQQVTLSCSPISGHRSVSWYQQTPGQGLQFLFEYFSETQRNKGNFPGRFSGRQFSNSRSEMNVSTLELGDSALYLCASRREASTKNIQYFGAGTRLSVL.

J is TRBJ2-1 and V is TRBV21-1; whether TRBD2, the table's D call, matches the DNA was not checked. TRBV21-1 is a documented pseudogene. The CDR3 runs to 17 residues. The CDR3: CASSKVNGRAVSNEQFF. CDR3 bases: TGTGCCAGCAGCAAAGTCAACGGGAGGGCCGTTTCAAATGAGCAGTTCTTC.

V usage is TRBV3-1 (or the pseudogene TRBV3-2) and J usage is TRBJ1-2; no clear D. This CDR3 spans 11 amino acids. Germline CDR1 LGHDT, CDR2 YNNKEL (reference sequence). V was shortened by 8 bases and J by 2 bases, with 6 bases between the two germline ends. CDR3 DNA sequence: TGTGCCAGCTCGTTGAACTATGGCTACACCTTC. Protein: CASSLNYGYTF.

The chain carries TRBV30 and TRBJ1-5; D is possibly TRBD1 (5 bases). Between the trimmed V and J ends, which lost 0 bases and 0 bases, there was a span of 12 bases. Germline V gene sequence: CDR1 GTSNPN, CDR2 SVGIG (reference sequence). The CDR3 consists of 16 residues. In DNA form, the CDR3 reads TGTGCCTGGAGTGTGGGGCAGACATATAGCAATCAGCCCCAGCATTTT. This gives the protein CAWSVGQTYSNQPQHF. Complete variable domain (other parts from reference TRBV30 and TRBJ1-5): SQTIHQWPATLVQPVGSPLSLECTVEGTSNPNLYWYRQAAGRGLQLLFYSVGIGQISSEVPQNLSASRPQDRQFILSSKKLLLSDSGFYLCAWSVGQTYSNQPQHFGDGTRLSIL.

This clone appeared a few times. The J gene is TRBJ1-2, the V gene TRBV28; 7 nucleotides match TRBD1. CDR3 length: 15 amino acids. Losses at the gene ends were 6 bases for V and 9 bases for J; bases not matched to a gene: 16. Germline V gene lookup returns CDR1 MDHEN and CDR2 SYDVKM. CDR3 in amino acids: CASSKGAVTLWSYTF. CDR3 DNA: TGTGCCAGCAGCAAGGGGGCAGTTACCCTATGGAGCTACACCTTC.

This clone showed up just a few times. The CDR3 here is CASRTEPGELFF. The CDR3 DNA is TGTGCCAGCAGGACGGAGCCCGGGGAGCTGTTTTTT. The chain has TRBV27 and TRBJ2-2; D gene unclear. V lost 6 bases and J 6 bases, leaving 8 bases between the germline ends. Per the germline V gene, CDR1 is MNHEY and CDR2 is SMNVEV (reference sequence). The CDR3 contains 12 residues.